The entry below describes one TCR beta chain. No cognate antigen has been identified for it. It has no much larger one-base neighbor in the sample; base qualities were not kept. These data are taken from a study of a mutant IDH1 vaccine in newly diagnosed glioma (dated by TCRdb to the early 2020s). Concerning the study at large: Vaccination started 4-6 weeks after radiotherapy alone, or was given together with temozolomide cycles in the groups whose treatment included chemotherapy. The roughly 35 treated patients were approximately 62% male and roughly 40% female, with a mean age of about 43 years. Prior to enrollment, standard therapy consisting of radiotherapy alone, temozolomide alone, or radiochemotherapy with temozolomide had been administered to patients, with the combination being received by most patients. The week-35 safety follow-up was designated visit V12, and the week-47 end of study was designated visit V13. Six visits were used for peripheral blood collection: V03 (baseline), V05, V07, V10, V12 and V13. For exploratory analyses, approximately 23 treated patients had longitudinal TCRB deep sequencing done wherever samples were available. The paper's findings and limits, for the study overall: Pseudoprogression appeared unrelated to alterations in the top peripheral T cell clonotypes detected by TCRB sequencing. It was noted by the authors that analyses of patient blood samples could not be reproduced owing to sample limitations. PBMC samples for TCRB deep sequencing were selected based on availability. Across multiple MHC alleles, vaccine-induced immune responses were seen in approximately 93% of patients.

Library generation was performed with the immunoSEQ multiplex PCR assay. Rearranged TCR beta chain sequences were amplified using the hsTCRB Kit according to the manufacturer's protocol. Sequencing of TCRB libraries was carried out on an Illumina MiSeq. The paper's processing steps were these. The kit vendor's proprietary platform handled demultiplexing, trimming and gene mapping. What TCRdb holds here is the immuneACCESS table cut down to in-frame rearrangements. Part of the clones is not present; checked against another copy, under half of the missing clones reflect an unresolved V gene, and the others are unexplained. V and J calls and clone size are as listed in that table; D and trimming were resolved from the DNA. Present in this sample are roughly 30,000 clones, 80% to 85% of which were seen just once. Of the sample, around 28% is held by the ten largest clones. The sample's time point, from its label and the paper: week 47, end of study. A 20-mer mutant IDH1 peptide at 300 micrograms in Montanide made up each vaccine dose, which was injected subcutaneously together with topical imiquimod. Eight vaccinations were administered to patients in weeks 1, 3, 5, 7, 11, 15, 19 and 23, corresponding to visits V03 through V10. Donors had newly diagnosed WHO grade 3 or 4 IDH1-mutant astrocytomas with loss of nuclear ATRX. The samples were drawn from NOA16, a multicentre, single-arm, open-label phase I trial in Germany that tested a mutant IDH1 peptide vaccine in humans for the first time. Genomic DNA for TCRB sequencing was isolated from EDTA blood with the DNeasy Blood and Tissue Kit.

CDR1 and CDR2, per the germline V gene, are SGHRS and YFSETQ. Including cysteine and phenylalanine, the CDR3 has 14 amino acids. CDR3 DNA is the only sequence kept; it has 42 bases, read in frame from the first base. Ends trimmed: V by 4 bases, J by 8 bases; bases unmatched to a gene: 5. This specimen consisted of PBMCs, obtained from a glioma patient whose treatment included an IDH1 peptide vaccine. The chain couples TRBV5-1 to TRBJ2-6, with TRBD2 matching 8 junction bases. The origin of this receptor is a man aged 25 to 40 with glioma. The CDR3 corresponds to CASSDSGATNVLTF. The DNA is TGCGCCAGCAGCGATAGCGGGGCGACCAACGTCCTGACTTTC.